The 3 T cell receptor beta chains in this list originate from one sample, sequenced in a study of cytotoxic CD8 clonotypes in ibrutinib-treated CLL. Using immunoSEQ multiplex PCR, the repertoire was profiled, and TCRdb retains in-frame clones only, with some absent. The table includes just over 200,000 clones, more than 70% detected once. The source material was PBMCs, sampled after 12 months of ibrutinib treatment. These receptors originate from a human donor with chronic lymphocytic leukemia.

This chain uses TRBV30 with TRBJ1-5; no definite D call. The CDR3 is 15 residues long. The germline V gene has CDR1 GTSNPN and CDR2 SVGIG (reference sequence). V gave up 2 bases and J gave up 3 bases, with 14 bases separating them. Written as DNA, the CDR3 is TGTGCCTGGAGTCGGGCGGTAGGTCCCAATCAGCCCCAGCATTTT. Protein product: CAWSRAVGPNQPQHF.

On this clone itself: The same CDR3 arises from other DNA sequences in this sample as well. This chain connects TRBV18 to TRBJ2-3; D is unclear. The ends were cut back, 2 bases at V and 4 bases at J, with 7 bases in the middle. The CDR3 spans 13 residues. From germline, CDR1 is KGHSH and CDR2 LQKENI. The CDR3 region has the DNA TGTGCCAGCTCACCAAATCCCGCAGATACGCAGTATTTT. Encoded protein: CASSPNPADTQYF.

The chain uses TRBV18 and TRBJ1-3; D is unclear. With 0 bases removed from V and 4 bases from J, the gap between germline ends came to 10 bases. The germline V gene has CDR1 KGHSH and CDR2 LQKENI. The length of the CDR3 is 15 residues. The CDR3 DNA reads as TGTGCCAGCTCACCACCAGGTAGTGCCGGAAACACCATATATTTT. It encodes CASSPPGSAGNTIYF. The whole variable domain, remainder taken from reference TRBV18 and TRBJ1-3, is NAGVMQNPRHLVRRRGQEARLRCSPMKGHSHVYWYRQLPEEGLKFMVYLQKENIIDESGMPKERFSAEFPKEGPSILRIQQVVRGDSAAYFCASSPPGSAGNTIYFGEGSWLTVV.